The 9 T cell receptor beta chains below all came from one sample that was sequenced in a study of technical replicates of blood from a handful of donors. Generated by immunoSEQ multiplex PCR, the TCRdb table keeps only in-frame clones and is missing some. Among about 97,000 clones listed, 96% were seen once. Sequenced sample: T cells isolated from PBMCs. The receptors stem from a human donor in good health.

The chain combines TRBV5-5 with TRBJ2-7; possibly TRBD2 for D (5 bases). CDR3 length: 13 residues. Germline assignment: CDR1 SGHKS and CDR2 YYEKEE (reference sequence). Trimming took off 5 bases at V and 3 bases at J, with 12 bases between the two ends. CDR3 nucleotides: TGTGCCAGCAGTTCGGCGGGCAACTACGAGCAGTACTTC. This encodes CASSSAGNYEQYF.

This clone was seen just once. The chain has TRBV21-1 and TRBJ1-1; TRBD1 is taken as the D call from the table, unchecked against the DNA. TRBV21-1 is deemed a pseudogene. The CDR3 has 15 residues. This CDR3 is CASSKDRSLNTEAFF. The CDR3 DNA reads TGTGCCAGCAGCAAAGACAGGAGCTTGAACACTGAAGCTTTCTTT.

This chain uses TRBV27 with TRBJ1-6; no reliable D call. With 3 bases removed from V and 6 bases from J, the gap between germline ends came to 6 bases. Per germline, CDR1 MNHEY and CDR2 SMNVEV (reference sequence). This CDR3 is built from 13 residues. Written as DNA, the CDR3 is TGTGCCAGCAGTTTTCAGATTAATTCACCCCTCCACTTT. Its translation is CASSFQINSPLHF.

J is TRBJ2-5 and V is TRBV2; 8 bases match TRBD1. CDR1 and CDR2 (germline): SNHLY, FYNNEI. The length of the CDR3 is 15 residues. V dropped 4 bases and J dropped 2; count of bases not matched to a gene: 6. The DNA for the CDR3 is TGTGCCAGCAGTGTGTCGACAGGGGCGCAAGAGACCCAGTACTTC. It is translated as CASSVSTGAQETQYF. Filled out from reference TRBV2 and TRBJ2-5, the complete variable domain reads EPEVTQTPSHQVTQMGQEVILRCVPISNHLYFYWYRQILGQKVEFLVSFYNNEISEKSEIFDDQFSVERPDGSNFTLKIRSTKLEDSAMYFCASSVSTGAQETQYFGPGTRLLVL.

J is TRBJ2-5 and V is TRBV2; 7 bases map to TRBD2. Per the germline V gene, CDR1 is SNHLY and CDR2 is FYNNEI. The CDR3 consists of 17 residues. V dropped 10 bases and J dropped 0; count of bases not matched to a gene: 17. The CDR3 bases are TGTGCCACCCCCCAGACTAGCCTAAGGTCGTACCAAGAGACCCAGTACTTC. Its protein product is CATPQTSLRSYQETQYF.

This chain uses TRBV21-1 with TRBJ1-4. TRBV21-1 is tagged as a pseudogene. This CDR3 comprises 18 residues. The CDR3 nucleotides read TGTGCCAGCCGCTCGGGTTTGGGAGGGCGAGTCAAATATGAAAAACTGTTTTTT. It codes for CASRSGLGGRVKYEKLFF.

The chain uses TRBV5-1 and TRBJ2-1; no definite D call. There are 13 residues in the CDR3. The ends were cut back, 7 bases at V and 0 bases at J, with 8 bases in the middle. Germline CDR1 and CDR2: SGHRS and YFSETQ. The CDR3 DNA reads TGCGCCAGCGGAGAAGGCTCCTACAATGAGCAGTTCTTC. Translation: CASGEGSYNEQFF.

V and J are TRBV27 and TRBJ1-1, with 9 bases matching TRBD1. Losses at the gene ends were 5 bases for V and 5 bases for J; bases not matched to a gene: 18. CDR1 MNHEY and CDR2 SMNVEV come from the germline V gene (reference sequence). This CDR3 contains 18 residues. The CDR3 nucleotides read TGTGCCAGCAGTCCCAAGTCGATCACAGGGGGCTTAGGGACTGAAGCTTTCTTT. This sequence encodes CASSPKSITGGLGTEAFF.

The chain carries TRBV28 and TRBJ2-1; 9 nucleotides match TRBD2. This CDR3 has 16 amino acids. The V gene's germline CDR1 is MDHEN and CDR2 SYDVKM. With V trimmed by 6 bases and J by 7 bases, 13 bases remained unmatched. CDR3 loop: CASRASASGTANEQFF. DNA of the CDR3: TGTGCCAGCAGAGCCAGTGCTAGCGGGACGGCGAATGAGCAGTTCTTC.